These 8 T cell receptor beta chains share one sample of origin, sequenced in a study of CXCR3-negative and CXCR3-positive naive CD8 T cells. Notes on the study in general: Against CXCR3-negative naive cells, CXCR3-positive naive cells showed more hydrophobic TRB CDR3s.

Which antigens these TCRs recognize remains unknown. The TRB cDNA libraries were prepared by 5' RACE with UMI labels. TCRdb reprocessed the 5' RACE reads and stores each CDR3 protein as one record, lacking DNA. The sample table includes roughly 50,000 distinct CDR3 sequences. Sequenced sample: naive CXCR3+ CD8+ T cells from blood. The sample's subset: CD45RO-CCR7+CD27+CD95- naive CD8+ T cells expressing CXCR3 (TNR3+). Receptor source: a human donor in good health. Some clones in this sample may be carry-over from other donors' samples.

This chain joins TRBV25-1 and TRBJ2-7; TCRdb's D call, TRBD1, is unchecked because there is no DNA. CDR3 size: 13 residues. Germline assignment: CDR1 MGHDK and CDR2 SYGVNS. CDR3 residues: CASRGTGNYEQYF.

The rearrangement joins TRBV7-9 to TRBJ2-7. Germline V lookup: CDR1 SEHNR, CDR2 FQNEAQ (reference sequence). The CDR3 is made up of 13 amino acids. The CDR3 here is CASSLSLVYEQYF.

The chain has TRBV19 and TRBJ1-1. The CDR3 runs to 13 residues. The germline V gene has CDR1 LNHDA and CDR2 SQIVND (reference sequence). The CDR3 sequence is CASRMEVNTEAFF.

This chain links TRBV7-2 with TRBJ2-7; with no DNA, the TCRdb D assignment of TRBD2 cannot be verified. The germline V gene has CDR1 SGHTA and CDR2 FQGNSA. This CDR3 comprises 15 residues. This CDR3 reads CASSLALGGGYEQYF.

The chain joins TRBV25-1 to TRBJ2-3; TCRdb outputs TRBD1, but without DNA this stays unchecked. Germline V gives CDR1 MGHDK, CDR2 SYGVNS. The CDR3 consists of 12 residues. The CDR3 region is CASGPGSRAQYF.

The genes are TRBV7-6 and TRBJ2-1; the D call of TRBD2 rests on TCRdb alone, since no DNA is present to check it. The length of the CDR3 is 15 residues. The germline V gene has CDR1 SGHVS and CDR2 FNYEAQ. The CDR3 protein is CACSEFRAGLDEQFF.

The genes are TRBV12-3 or TRBV12-4 and TRBJ2-7. The CDR3 length is 15 residues. The CDR3: CASSFMSGANYEQYF.

The chain carries TRBV6-2 or TRBV6-3 and TRBJ2-1; there is no DNA to check the TCRdb D call of TRBD2. The CDR3 is 16 residues long. Germline V gene lookup returns CDR1 MNHEY and CDR2 SVGEGT. CDR3 amino acids: CASSPIAGGPGDEQFF.